One and the same sample provided the 12 T cell receptor beta chains below, sequenced in a study of follicular helper T cells after annual influenza vaccination. Time point in this sample: 2014-2015 season, pre-vaccination. Clones were sequenced by immunoSEQ multiplex PCR, and TCRdb holds only the in-frame ones, with some missing. The table lists roughly 13,000 clones, around 82% of them singletons. Sequenced here: CXCR5- memory CD4+ T cells sorted from blood, sampled on the day of influenza vaccination. All receptors come from an adult who received the influenza vaccine.

The genes are TRBV10-3 and TRBJ2-7; D is tentatively TRBD1 or TRBD2 (5 bases each). V gave up 8 bases and J gave up 4 bases, with 15 bases separating them. This CDR3 region has 13 residues. Looked up from germline, CDR1 is ENHRY and CDR2 is SYGVKD. The CDR3 bases are TGTGCCATCTCCACTCGGGGCTCGTACGAGCAGTACTTC. The encoded protein is CAISTRGSYEQYF.

The chain joins TRBV6-5 to TRBJ1-4; no clear D gene. Germline V CDR1 and CDR2: MNHEY, SVGAGI. The CDR3 extends over 14 amino acids. Trimming removed 2 bases from V and 10 bases from J, with 14 bases in between. CDR3 sequence: CASSYAGIRGKLFF. The CDR3 bases are TGTGCCAGCAGTTACGCCGGGATTCGCGGAAAACTGTTTTTT.

The chain has TRBV11-2 and TRBJ1-4; D uncertain. Trimming cost V 1 base and J 3 bases, with 12 bases left between them. This CDR3 spans 16 amino acids. Germline-derived CDR1 and CDR2 are SGHAT and FQNNGV. The CDR3: CASSLGWSTANEKLFF. The CDR3 coding sequence is TGTGCCAGCAGCTTAGGTTGGAGTACGGCTAATGAAAAACTGTTTTTT.

This chain connects TRBV5-1 to TRBJ2-7; 7 nucleotides line up with TRBD1. Per germline, CDR1 SGHRS and CDR2 YFSETQ. Unmatched junction bases numbered 6, after V lost 0 bases and J lost 6 bases. This CDR3 has 14 residues. CDR3 sequence (DNA): TGCGCCAGCAGCTTGGATTCGGCAGGGGGCGAGCAGTACTTC. Its translation: CASSLDSAGGEQYF.

This clone was seen more than once but under ten times. The chain carries TRBV4-3 and TRBJ1-2, with D uncertain. V was trimmed by 1 base and J by 8 bases, leaving 5 bases between them. There are 11 residues in the CDR3. CDR1 is LGHNA, CDR2 YSLEER, per germline. The CDR3 nucleotides read TGCGCCAGCAGCCAAGCGGGCGGCTACACCTTC. This sequence encodes CASSQAGGYTF.

The chain employs TRBV5-1 and TRBJ2-5, with D perhaps TRBD1 (6 bases). The germline V gene encodes CDR1 SGHRS and CDR2 YFSETQ. The CDR3 length is 14 residues. The germline V and J ends were trimmed by 0 bases and 3 bases, with 9 bases remaining between them. This CDR3 reads CASSLDRAEETQYF. CDR3 coding DNA: TGCGCCAGCAGCTTGGACAGGGCCGAAGAGACCCAGTACTTC.

The rearrangement joins TRBV21-1 to TRBJ1-6. TRBV21-1 is classified as a pseudogene. The CDR3 has 15 residues. DNA of the CDR3: TGTGCCAGAAAAGGACCGGACCAAGATAATTCACCCCTCCACTTT. Encoded protein: CARKGPDQDNSPLHF.

This rearrangement joins TRBV6-1 to TRBJ2-3; the match to TRBD1 covers 10 bases. This CDR3 is 15 amino acids long. CDR1 is MNHNS, CDR2 SASEGT, per germline. The V and J ends lost 6 bases and 4 bases, in that order; junction bases with no gene match: 7. The CDR3 DNA reads as TGTGCCAGCAGAAGACAGGGGGCGCAACCAGATACGCAGTATTTT. Translation gives CASRRQGAQPDTQYF.

CDR3 DNA sequence: TGTGCCATCAGTGCGGGTGTCGGAGTAGGAACTAATGAAAAACTGTTTTTT. Its protein is CAISAGVGVGTNEKLFF. The chain links TRBV10-3 to TRBJ1-4; no definite D call. CDR1 ENHRY and CDR2 SYGVKD come from the germline V gene. Trimming left V 4 bases short and J 1 base short, with 16 bases between. This CDR3 contains 17 residues.

The chain couples TRBV7-3 to TRBJ2-5; D ambiguous. Germline loops: CDR1 SGHTA, CDR2 FQGTGA. CDR3 length: 15 amino acids. V lost 5 bases, J lost 1 base, and 14 bases lay in between. The CDR3 here is CASSPQPGFQETQYF. Written as DNA, the CDR3 is TGTGCCAGCAGCCCTCAGCCCGGCTTCCAAGAGACCCAGTACTTC.

This clone has a single count. The chain couples TRBV25-1 to TRBJ2-7, with a tentative D call TRBD1 (6 bases). V lost 4 bases to trimming and J lost 2 bases, with 9 bases between them. The germline V gene has CDR1 MGHDK and CDR2 SYGVNS. The CDR3 totals 13 residues. Written as DNA, the CDR3 is TGTGCCAGCAGTGGGACAGTCCCCTACGAGCAGTACTTC. Protein: CASSGTVPYEQYF.

This rearrangement joins TRBV6-6 to TRBJ2-7; possibly TRBD2 for D (6 bases). Per germline, CDR1 MNHNY and CDR2 SVGAGI (reference sequence). Between the trimmed V and J ends, which lost 4 bases and 0 bases, there was a span of 13 bases. The CDR3 consists of 15 residues. CDR3 sequence (DNA): TGTGCCAGCAGTTCTGTGGGGGGTGGCTCCTACGAGCAGTACTTC. Amino acid sequence: CASSSVGGGSYEQYF.